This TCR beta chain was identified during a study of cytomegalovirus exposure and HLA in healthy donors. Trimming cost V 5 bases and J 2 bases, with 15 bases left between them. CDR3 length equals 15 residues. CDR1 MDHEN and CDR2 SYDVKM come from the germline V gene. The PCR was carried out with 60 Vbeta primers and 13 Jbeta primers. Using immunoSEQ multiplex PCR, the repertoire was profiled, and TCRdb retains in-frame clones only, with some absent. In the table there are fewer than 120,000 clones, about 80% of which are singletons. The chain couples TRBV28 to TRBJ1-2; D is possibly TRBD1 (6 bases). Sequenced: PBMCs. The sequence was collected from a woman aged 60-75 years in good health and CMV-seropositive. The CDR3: CASSAQGRGNYGYTF. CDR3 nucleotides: TGTGCCAGCAGTGCCCAGGGGCGTGGGAACTATGGCTACACCTTC.